Listed here are 13 T cell receptor beta chains from one sample, sequenced in a study of early T cells in non-severe SARS-CoV-2 infection (TCRdb year 2021). Library preparation used 5' RACE. The sequencer listed for this sample is NextSeq 500. Clones were called with MiXCR by TCRdb after fastp trimmed the public reads at Q25, and only in-frame beta chains were retained. Records with the same CDR3 protein are collapsed into one entry carrying the most frequent genes and DNA. The sample table contains 45,000 to 70,000 distinct CDR3 sequences; only one count was recorded for roughly 11% of them. About 9.4% of the sample goes to the ten largest clones. The sequencing input was whole blood. The receptor set was obtained from an adult who was a healthcare worker with PCR-confirmed SARS-CoV-2 infection or an uninfected control (not recorded which).

This clonotype was observed at least ten times. The chain links TRBV29-1 to TRBJ2-2; D uncertain. With 4 bases removed from V and 4 bases from J, the gap between germline ends came to 7 bases. This CDR3 contains 12 residues. CDR1 and CDR2 from the germline V gene are SQVTM and ANQGSEA. CDR3 DNA: TGCAGCGTTGGAGATTTCACCGGGGAGCTGTTTTTT. The encoded protein is CSVGDFTGELFF.

This chain links TRBV12-3 or TRBV12-4 with TRBJ2-7; a weak D match, TRBD1 (6 bases). The CDR3 is made up of 15 amino acids. The V end lost 4 bases, the J end lost 3 bases, and 16 bases lay between the germline ends. The CDR3 nucleotides are TGTGCCAGCAGTTATAATGCCTTAGGGGGCTACGAGCAGTACTTC. Amino acid sequence: CASSYNALGGYEQYF.

This clonotype was picked up a small number of times. V usage is TRBV9 and J usage is TRBJ2-3; the D is unclear. The germline V gene has CDR1 SGDLS and CDR2 YYNGEE. This CDR3 comprises 12 residues. Trimming took 0 bases from V and 7 from J, leaving 6 bases between them. The CDR3 bases are TGTGCCAGCAGCGTAGATGAAAATACGCAGTATTTT. This codes for CASSVDENTQYF. Full variable domain (remainder filled in from reference TRBV9 and TRBJ2-3): DSGVTQTPKHLITATGQRVTLRCSPRSGDLSVYWYQQSLDQGLQFLIQYYNGEERAKGNILERFSAQQFPDLHSELNLSSLELGDSALYFCASSVDENTQYFGPGTRLTVL.

In its sample, this clonotype was seen a few times. V gene TRBV29-1 combines with J gene TRBJ2-3; 8 bases map to TRBD1. The CDR3 totals 11 residues. Germline values: CDR1 SQVTM, CDR2 ANQGSEA. The J segment lost 5 bases and the V segment lost 6 bases, leaving 1 base of the junction unmatched. The CDR3 loop reads CSVDREDTQYF. Here the CDR3 DNA reads TGCAGCGTGGACAGGGAAGATACGCAGTATTTT.

This clonotype has ten or more counts. This chain uses TRBV28 with TRBJ2-1; perhaps TRBD1 as D (6 bases). This CDR3 region has 15 residues. In germline, CDR1 is MDHEN, CDR2 SYDVKM. Trimming pared 6 bases from V and 3 bases from J, leaving 15 bases between. The CDR3 bases are TGTGCCAGCAGCCGCATTGACAGGAACTACAATGAGCAGTTCTTC. It yields the protein CASSRIDRNYNEQFF.

This clonotype has only a few counts. The rearrangement links TRBV5-1 to TRBJ2-5; D is possibly TRBD2 (5 bases). CDR3 length: 14 residues. Trimming took 1 base from V and 4 from J, leaving 11 bases between them. Per germline, CDR1 SGHRS and CDR2 YFSETQ. This chain's CDR3 is CASSLTGVAETQYF. The CDR3 DNA follows: TGCGCCAGCAGCTTGACCGGGGTCGCAGAGACCCAGTACTTC.

This clonotype occurred many times. The V and J genes are TRBV4-1 and TRBJ2-2; possible D gene TRBD2, 6 bases. The V end lost 8 bases, the J end lost 8 bases, and 18 bases lay between the germline ends. The CDR3 has 14 residues. The V gene's germline CDR1 is MGHRA and CDR2 YSYEKL. CDR3 region: CASARLEVAGELFF. The CDR3 DNA sequence: TGCGCCAGCGCGCGACTAGAAGTGGCTGGGGAGCTGTTTTTT.

This clonotype showed up just a few times. The chain employs TRBV2 and TRBJ1-1, with 7 bases aligning to TRBD1. Unmatched junction bases numbered 4, after V lost 4 bases and J lost 2 bases. The CDR3 loop spans 14 amino acids. Per germline, CDR1 SNHLY and CDR2 FYNNEI. The DNA for the CDR3 is TGTGCCAGCAGTGTAAACAGGGGAAACACTGAAGCTTTCTTT. Protein: CASSVNRGNTEAFF.

In this sample, this clonotype turned up many times. The V gene is TRBV18, the J gene TRBJ1-4; no firm D call. The V end lost 6 bases, the J end lost 12 bases, and 17 bases lay between the germline ends. Germline V CDR1 and CDR2: KGHSH, LQKENI. The CDR3 is 13 residues long. The CDR3 DNA is TGTGCCAGCTCCCGAGAAGTCGTAGGAGAACTGTTTTTT. This encodes CASSREVVGELFF.

The chain has TRBV20-1 and TRBJ1-2; D call uncertain. This CDR3 spans 13 amino acids. V was trimmed by 4 bases and J by 6 bases, leaving 15 bases between them. Germline V gene sequence: CDR1 DFQATT, CDR2 SNEGSKA (reference sequence). DNA for the CDR3: TGCAGTGCTATACGTCAAGGGTCGGATGGCTACACCTTC. Translating it yields CSAIRQGSDGYTF.

This clonotype was seen ten or more times. The rearrangement links TRBV4-2 to TRBJ1-4; TRBD1 is a possible D gene (5 bases). V gave up 5 bases and J gave up 4 bases, with 14 bases separating them. Germline CDR1 reads LGHNA; CDR2 reads YNFKEQ. This CDR3 is 15 amino acids long. The CDR3 DNA reads TGTGCCAGCAGCTATAGACAGATTGGTAATGAAAAACTGTTTTTT. Residues: CASSYRQIGNEKLFF.

The chain recombines TRBV5-1 with TRBJ2-5; TRBD2 might be the D (5 bases). Germline CDR1 is SGHRS and CDR2 is YFSETQ. Trimming stripped 0 bases from V and 3 bases from J, with 9 bases between. The CDR3 has 14 amino acids. CDR3 coding DNA: TGCGCCAGCAGCTTGGATCAAGCGGAAGAGACCCAGTACTTC. Amino acids: CASSLDQAEETQYF.

The CDR3 protein is CASSQERLEGRGEQYF. The DNA of the CDR3 is TGCGCCAGCAGCCAAGAACGTCTGGAGGGACGGGGAGAGCAGTACTTC. V and J are TRBV4-1 and TRBJ2-7; possibly TRBD2 for D (6 bases). The CDR3 is 16 residues long. Looked up from germline, CDR1 is MGHRA and CDR2 is YSYEKL. V was cut by 0 bases and J by 7 bases, with 19 bases left in between.